Below are 17 T cell receptor beta chains sequenced from a single sample in a study of regulatory T cells in long-lasting Graves disease. Arm-PCR of CDR3 regions with iRepertoire HTBI primers generated TCR beta libraries. In TCRdb, the multiplex PCR reads were re-called with MiXCR into one record per CDR3 protein. In the table there are about 540,000 distinct CDR3 sequences, 13% of which are singletons. The time point was: newly diagnosed GD, antithyroid drugs for less than 3 months. PBMC RNA was the source of the TCR library. This same sample was also part of a study on T cells in Graves' hyperthyroidism and ophthalmopathy.

The source was peripheral blood mononuclear cells (PBMCs), collected at new diagnosis, from a patient treated with antithyroid drugs. Source of these receptors: a man under 40 with Graves disease.

This rearrangement joins TRBV5-1 to TRBJ2-2; D is unclear. This CDR3 is built from 14 residues. Looked up from germline, CDR1 is SGHRS and CDR2 is YFSETQ. V lost 7 bases to trimming and J lost 1 base, with 11 bases between them. The chain's CDR3 is CASYMGKNTGELFF. CDR3 DNA: TGCGCCAGCTACATGGGGAAGAACACCGGGGAGCTGTTTTTT.

The chain couples TRBV29-1 to TRBJ1-2, with D possibly TRBD1 on 6 matching bases. V was clipped by 4 bases and J by 2 bases, with 11 bases between them. The CDR3 has 13 amino acids. Germline assignment: CDR1 SQVTM and CDR2 ANQGSEA. The CDR3 bases are TGCAGCGTTGGCACCGGGACAAACTATGGCTACACCTTC. It codes for CSVGTGTNYGYTF.

This clonotype was counted ten times or more. V and J are TRBV20-1 and TRBJ1-1, with unresolved D. Germline-derived CDR1 and CDR2 are DFQATT and SNEGSKA (reference sequence). The ends were cut back, 0 bases at V and 4 bases at J, with 12 bases in the middle. CDR3 length: 14 amino acids. CDR3: CSARDYGLSTEAFF. In DNA form, the CDR3 reads TGCAGTGCTAGAGATTACGGCCTCAGCACTGAAGCTTTCTTT.

This chain joins TRBV30 and TRBJ2-2, with D perhaps given as TRBD1 or TRBD2 (5 bases each). Trimming stripped 4 bases from V and 2 bases from J, with 11 bases between. Per the germline V gene, CDR1 is GTSNPN and CDR2 is SVGIG (reference sequence). The CDR3 is made up of 14 amino acids. The CDR3 sequence: CAWTLGTNTGELFF. The CDR3 DNA reads TGTGCCTGGACCCTGGGGACCAACACCGGGGAGCTGTTTTTT.

The sample holds many counts of this clonotype. The rearrangement links TRBV15 to TRBJ1-1; possible D gene TRBD1, 5 bases. The V and J ends lost 0 bases and 6 bases respectively, with 8 bases between them. CDR1 is LNHNV, CDR2 YYDKDF, per germline (reference sequence). The CDR3 is made up of 13 amino acids. This CDR3 reads CATSRERGPEAFF. Written as DNA, the CDR3 is TGTGCCACCAGCAGAGAGAGGGGACCTGAAGCTTTCTTT. The variable domain in full, completed from reference TRBV15 and TRBJ1-1, reads DAMVIQNPRYQVTQFGKPVTLSCSQTLNHNVMYWYQQKSSQAPKLLFHYYDKDFNNEADTPDNFQSRRPNTSFCFLDIRSPGLGDTAMYLCATSRERGPEAFFGQGTRLTVV.

This clonotype was detected ten times or more. One end of the junction varies from germline; a read error may be responsible. The V call is TRBV5-1, the J call TRBJ2-7; TRBD1 matches at 10 bases. CDR3 size: 14 residues. CDR1 is SGHRS and CDR2 is YFSETQ in the germline V gene. CDR3 nucleotide sequence: TGTGCCAGCAGTGTGGGACAGGGGTTCTACGAGCAGTACTTC. Translation gives CASSVGQGFYEQYF.

The chain has TRBV3-1 and TRBJ1-2; TRBD1 matches at 7 bases. V trimming: 1 base; J trimming: 9 bases; junction bases outside the gene matches: 8. Germline CDR1 LGHDT, CDR2 YNNKEL (reference sequence). This CDR3 has 14 amino acids. The CDR3 coding sequence is TGTGCCAGCAGCCAAGTCCACAGGGGAAGAAGCTACACCTTC. Its protein product is CASSQVHRGRSYTF.

This sequence joins TRBV5-1 and TRBJ2-7; TRBD2 matches at 8 bases. V dropped 4 bases and J dropped 3; count of bases not matched to a gene: 15. Germline-derived CDR1 and CDR2 are SGHRS and YFSETQ. The length of the CDR3 is 17 residues. CDR3 in amino acids: CASSPIRTSWLGYEQYF. Here the CDR3 DNA reads TGCGCCAGCAGCCCGATCAGGACTAGCTGGCTAGGCTACGAGCAGTACTTC.

This clonotype was seen at least ten times. This chain joins TRBV7-2 and TRBJ2-3; the match to TRBD2 covers 7 bases. The V gene end was trimmed by 5 bases and the J gene end by 2 bases; junction bases not matched to a gene: 10. Germline CDR1 is SGHTA and CDR2 is FQGNSA. The CDR3 is 16 amino acids. CDR3 bases: TGTGCCAGCAGCGGAAGAGTGGCGGGAGACACAGATACGCAGTATTTT. It codes for CASSGRVAGDTDTQYF.

This clonotype has ten or more counts. The chain combines TRBV27 with TRBJ2-3; TRBD2 matches at 11 bases. This CDR3 is 19 amino acids long. Germline CDR1 is MNHEY and CDR2 is SMNVEV (reference sequence). The J segment lost 2 bases and the V segment lost 0 bases, leaving 10 bases of the junction unmatched. CDR3 nucleotide sequence: TGTGCCAGCAGTTTATCGTGGCGTCTAGCGGGAGGCTCCACAGATACGCAGTATTTT. Translation gives CASSLSWRLAGGSTDTQYF.

The table lists this clonotype with a few counts. V gene TRBV24-1 combines with J gene TRBJ2-3; D is uncertain. Looked up from germline, CDR1 is KGHDR and CDR2 is SFDVKD. The CDR3 covers 12 residues. The germline V and J ends were trimmed by 9 bases and 2 bases, with 8 bases remaining between them. CDR3 coding DNA: TGTGCCACCTCCCTCAACACAGATACGCAGTATTTT. This codes for CATSLNTDTQYF.

This clonotype was counted only a few times. The rearrangement joins TRBV7-2 to TRBJ2-6; D not certain. V was shortened by 5 bases and J by 0 bases, with 11 bases between the two germline ends. The CDR3 is 16 residues long. Germline CDR1 and CDR2: SGHTA and FQGNSA. CDR3 DNA: TGTGCCAGCAGCGCAGCCGGTTACTCTGGGGCCAACGTCCTGACTTTC. Translating gives CASSAAGYSGANVLTF.

There are many counts of this clonotype. The rearrangement joins TRBV18 to TRBJ1-1; TRBD1 is a possible D gene (5 bases). Trimming removed 2 bases at V and 6 bases at J, with 13 bases between. CDR1 is KGHSH, CDR2 LQKENI, per germline. This CDR3 has 14 residues. CDR3 coding DNA: TGTGCCAGCTCACCAATTGAGCGGGACGCTGAAGCTTTCTTT. Translation: CASSPIERDAEAFF. Using reference TRBV18 and TRBJ1-1 for the parts outside the CDR3, the full variable domain is NAGVMQNPRHLVRRRGQEARLRCSPMKGHSHVYWYRQLPEEGLKFMVYLQKENIIDESGMPKERFSAEFPKEGPSILRIQQVVRGDSAAYFCASSPIERDAEAFFGQGTRLTVV.

This chain joins TRBV20-1 and TRBJ2-7; no firm D call. The V gene lost 6 bases and the J gene lost 2 bases, with 17 bases spanning the gap. CDR3 length: 14 residues. Germline V gene data show CDR1 as DFQATT and CDR2 as SNEGSKA (reference sequence). The CDR3 protein is CSAPAPREPYEQYF. The CDR3 nucleotides are TGCAGTGCCCCCGCACCCCGTGAACCCTACGAGCAGTACTTC.

This clonotype was recorded many times. The chain has TRBV7-9 and TRBJ2-3; D is undetermined. The CDR3 runs 15 residues. The germline CDR1 and CDR2 sequences are SEHNR and FQNEAQ (reference sequence). Trimming pared 0 bases from V and 6 bases from J, leaving 13 bases between. CDR3 region: CASSLAMYQTDTQYF. DNA of the CDR3: TGTGCCAGCAGCTTAGCAATGTACCAGACGGATACGCAGTATTTT.

In this sample, this clonotype turned up many times. The V call is TRBV18, the J call TRBJ1-5; no reliable D call. The CDR3 has 12 residues. V was cut by 0 bases and J by 5 bases, with 2 bases left in between. The germline V gene encodes CDR1 KGHSH and CDR2 LQKENI. CDR3 coding DNA: TGTGCCAGCTCACCACCCGATCAGCCCCAGCATTTT. Translation gives CASSPPDQPQHF.

This clonotype was seen many times. V and J are TRBV6-5 and TRBJ1-1, with D unresolved. From germline, CDR1 is MNHEY and CDR2 SVGAGI. The V gene lost 0 bases and the J gene lost 6 bases, with 8 bases spanning the gap. The CDR3 consists of 13 residues. CDR3 coding DNA: TGTGCCAGCAGTTACTCCGCTTCGGCTGAAGCTTTCTTT. Translated, it gives CASSYSASAEAFF.